The clone carrying this T cell receptor beta chain has more than one count but fewer than ten. This sample is part of a study of T cells of healthy individuals. The germline V gene encodes CDR1 DFQATT and CDR2 SNEGSKA (reference sequence). The CDR3 spans 15 residues. Trimming left V 3 bases short and J 5 bases short, with 16 bases between. TCRdb fed the 5' RACE reads into MiXCR, producing one record per CDR3 protein. The sample contains about 63,000 distinct CDR3 sequences, about 16% of which appear only once. The V gene is TRBV20-1, the J gene TRBJ1-4; unclear D gene. The TCR comes from a human donor in good health. The CDR3 region has the DNA TGCAGTGCTAGGGTACTACAGCGAGACAATGAAAAACTGTTTTTT. It translates to CSARVLQRDNEKLFF.